This TCR beta chain stems from a study of cytomegalovirus exposure and HLA in healthy donors. The primer mix had 60 Vbeta and 13 Jbeta primers. Using immunoSEQ multiplex PCR, the repertoire was profiled, and TCRdb retains in-frame clones only, with some absent. The table shows about 150,000 clones, with about two thirds occurring only once. Whole-study results and caveats: In an earlier analysis, most TCR beta V segments were productive about 90% or about 30% of the time. A later examination showed that TCR association rates differed by HLA locus, with DRB1 most and HLA-C fewest.

Of note for this clone: The antigen is unknown.

The material sequenced was PBMCs. This clonotype originated in a man between 60 and 70 years old in good health and CMV-seronegative.

The CDR3 region is CASSGSGWGRETYEQYF. CDR3 bases: TGTGCCAGCAGTGGCAGCGGTTGGGGGCGGGAGACCTACGAGCAGTACTTC. The chain recombines TRBV6-1 with TRBJ2-7, with TRBD2 as a possible D gene (7 bases). The V end lost 4 bases, the J end lost 2 bases, and 21 bases lay between the germline ends. The CDR3 loop spans 17 amino acids. The germline V gene encodes CDR1 MNHNS and CDR2 SASEGT.